Shown below are 5 T cell receptor beta chains from a single sample sequenced in a study of T-cell reconstitution after alpha-beta-depleted transplantation in children (dated by TCRdb to 2016 to 2017). The library came from PCR. Instrument on record: Illumina HiSeq 2500. TCR library preparation used molecular barcoding, with unique molecular identifiers applied to normalize quantification of the TCRbeta repertoire. TCRdb itself trimmed the public reads at Q25 with fastp, ran MiXCR and retained productive beta chains. Every entry covers one CDR3 protein and lists the most common genes and DNA from its rows. A total of about 690,000 distinct CDR3 sequences appear in this sample, roughly 17% of them only once. The ten largest make up 0.85% to 1.3% of the sample. Source: PBMCs from the stem cell graft donor, taken from the stem cell graft. These receptors came from a human donor who donated a stem cell graft to a child with acute myeloid leukemia.

The genes are TRBV6-1 and TRBJ1-2; 8 bases fit TRBD1. This CDR3 contains 14 residues. V trimming: 5 bases; J trimming: 7 bases; junction bases outside the gene matches: 9. Germline V gene data show CDR1 as MNHNS and CDR2 as SASEGT. This CDR3 reads CASSPSGGGSGYTF. CDR3 nucleotides: TGTGCCAGCAGTCCTTCAGGGGGCGGCAGTGGCTACACCTTC.

The chain uses TRBV6-5 and TRBJ2-2; a possible D gene is TRBD1 (6 bases). The V end was cut by 2 bases, the J end by 4 bases, with 17 bases between. Germline CDR1 is MNHEY and CDR2 is SVGAGI. The CDR3 has 17 residues. This CDR3 reads CASSYPGAGAGTGELFF. Written as DNA, the CDR3 is TGTGCCAGCAGTTACCCAGGGGCAGGGGCGGGCACCGGGGAGCTGTTTTTT.

A note on this clonotype: A much larger clonotype is one base distant, so this may be a read error. The chain joins TRBV20-1 to TRBJ1-1; no definite D call. Germline V gene sequence: CDR1 DFQATT, CDR2 SNEGSKA (reference sequence). This CDR3 is 15 amino acids long. DNA of the CDR3: TGCTGTGCCGACGGGTCTCCGGGGTCGAACACTGAAGCTTTCTTT. The encoded protein is CCADGSPGSNTEAFF.

The DNA for the CDR3 is TGTGCCTGGAGTGTCGACAGCTACGAGCAGTACTTC. It encodes CAWSVDSYEQYF. The J gene is TRBJ2-7, the V gene TRBV30; D might be TRBD1 (5 bases). The germline gives CDR1 GTSNPN, CDR2 SVGIG (reference sequence). The CDR3 length is 12 residues. V lost 0 bases, J lost 3 bases, and 6 bases lay in between.

This clonotype was detected many times. The genes are TRBV20-1 and TRBJ1-1, with D possibly being TRBD1 (6 bases). This CDR3 spans 15 amino acids. V lost 6 bases, J lost 5 bases, and 22 bases lay in between. Germline CDR1 reads DFQATT; CDR2 reads SNEGSKA (reference sequence). The CDR3: CSARPGGTGRTEAFF. The CDR3, as DNA: TGCAGTGCCCGGCCGGGGGGCACGGGGAGAACTGAAGCTTTCTTT.